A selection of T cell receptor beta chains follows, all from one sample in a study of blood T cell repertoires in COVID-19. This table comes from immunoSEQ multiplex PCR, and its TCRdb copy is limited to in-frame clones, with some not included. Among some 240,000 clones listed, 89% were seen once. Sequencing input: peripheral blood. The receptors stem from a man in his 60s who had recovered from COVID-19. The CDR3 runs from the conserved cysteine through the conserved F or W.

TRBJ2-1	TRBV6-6	CASILGGSGYNEQFF
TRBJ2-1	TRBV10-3	CAISESHGSYNEQFF
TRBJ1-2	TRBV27	CASSPRDRRLHGYTF
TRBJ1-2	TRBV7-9	CASTSGGIYGYTF
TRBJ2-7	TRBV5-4	CASSFLGGPYEQYF
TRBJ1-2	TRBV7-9	CASSSTGLTNYGYTF
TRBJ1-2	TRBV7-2	CASSPGGGQTYGYTF
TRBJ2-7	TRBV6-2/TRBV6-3	CASSNDRGVYEQYF
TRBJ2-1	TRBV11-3	CASSLAAGLPGEQFF
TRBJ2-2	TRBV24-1	CATSDSPTNTGELFF
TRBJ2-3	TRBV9	CASSPRRESNTQYF
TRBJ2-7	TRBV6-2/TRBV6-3	CASSTRAPYEQYF
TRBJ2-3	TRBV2	CASSTRGAPEDTQYF
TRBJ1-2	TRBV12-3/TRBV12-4	CASSPGVRYGYTF
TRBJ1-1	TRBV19	CASSIGQGRTEAFF
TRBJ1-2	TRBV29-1	CSVHRGGYTF
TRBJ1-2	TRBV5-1	CASSSTGISYGYTF
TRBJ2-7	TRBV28	CASSLSGTGREQYF
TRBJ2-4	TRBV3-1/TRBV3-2	CASSPTGQGIAKNIQYF
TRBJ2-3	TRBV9	CASSVAPGGPPDTQYF
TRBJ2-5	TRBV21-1	CASSNRRRGLGAETQYF
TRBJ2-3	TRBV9	CASSETSGGQGDTQYF
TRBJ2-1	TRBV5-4	CASSLYYNEQFF
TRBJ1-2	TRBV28	CASSGRYFYGYTF
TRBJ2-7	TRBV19	CASSQTGVHEQYF
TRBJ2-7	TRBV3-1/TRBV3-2	CASSQVGEQYF
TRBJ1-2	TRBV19	CASSIFYGYTF
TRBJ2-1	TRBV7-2	CASSRNYPYNEQFF
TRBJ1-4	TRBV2	CASSGKDRGDEKLFF
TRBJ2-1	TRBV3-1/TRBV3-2	CASSTPPETRGTNEQFF
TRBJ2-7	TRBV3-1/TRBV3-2	CASSRQGSYEQYF
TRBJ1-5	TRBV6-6	CASSYGGSGGNQPQHF
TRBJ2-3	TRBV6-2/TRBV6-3	CASSYDGLAGADTQYF